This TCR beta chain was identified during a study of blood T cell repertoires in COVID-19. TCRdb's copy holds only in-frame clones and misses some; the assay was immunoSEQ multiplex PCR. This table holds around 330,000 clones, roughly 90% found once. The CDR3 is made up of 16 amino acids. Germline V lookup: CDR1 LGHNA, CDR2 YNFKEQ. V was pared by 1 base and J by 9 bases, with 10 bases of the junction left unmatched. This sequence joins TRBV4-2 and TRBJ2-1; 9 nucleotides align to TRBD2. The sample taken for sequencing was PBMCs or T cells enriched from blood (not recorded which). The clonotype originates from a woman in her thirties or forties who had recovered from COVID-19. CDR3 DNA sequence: TGTGCCAGCAGCCAAGTCGTTAGCGGGAGTAATGGTGAGCAGTTCTTC. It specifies CASSQVVSGSNGEQFF.